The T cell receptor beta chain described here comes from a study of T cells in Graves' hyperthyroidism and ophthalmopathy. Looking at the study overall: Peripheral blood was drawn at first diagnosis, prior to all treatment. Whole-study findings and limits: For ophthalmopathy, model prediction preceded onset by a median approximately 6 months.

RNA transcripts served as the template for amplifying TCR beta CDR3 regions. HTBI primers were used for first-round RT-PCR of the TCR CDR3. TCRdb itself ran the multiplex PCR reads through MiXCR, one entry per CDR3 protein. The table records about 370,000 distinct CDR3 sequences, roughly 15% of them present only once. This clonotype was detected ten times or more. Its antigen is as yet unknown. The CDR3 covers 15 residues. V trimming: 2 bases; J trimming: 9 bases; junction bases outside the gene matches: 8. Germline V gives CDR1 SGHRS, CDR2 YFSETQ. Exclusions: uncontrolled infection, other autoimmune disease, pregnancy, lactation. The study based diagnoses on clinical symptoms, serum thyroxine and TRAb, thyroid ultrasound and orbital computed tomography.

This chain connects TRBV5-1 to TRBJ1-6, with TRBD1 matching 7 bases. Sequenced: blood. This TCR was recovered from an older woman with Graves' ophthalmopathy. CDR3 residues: CASSFGGRGGSPLHF. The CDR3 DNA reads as TGCGCCAGCAGCTTCGGGGGCAGGGGGGGTTCACCCCTCCACTTT. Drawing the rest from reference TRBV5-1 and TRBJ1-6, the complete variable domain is KAGVTQTPRYLIKTRGQQVTLSCSPISGHRSVSWYQQTPGQGLQFLFEYFSETQRNKGNFPGRFSGRQFSNSRSEMNVSTLELGDSALYLCASSFGGRGGSPLHFGNGTRLTVT.